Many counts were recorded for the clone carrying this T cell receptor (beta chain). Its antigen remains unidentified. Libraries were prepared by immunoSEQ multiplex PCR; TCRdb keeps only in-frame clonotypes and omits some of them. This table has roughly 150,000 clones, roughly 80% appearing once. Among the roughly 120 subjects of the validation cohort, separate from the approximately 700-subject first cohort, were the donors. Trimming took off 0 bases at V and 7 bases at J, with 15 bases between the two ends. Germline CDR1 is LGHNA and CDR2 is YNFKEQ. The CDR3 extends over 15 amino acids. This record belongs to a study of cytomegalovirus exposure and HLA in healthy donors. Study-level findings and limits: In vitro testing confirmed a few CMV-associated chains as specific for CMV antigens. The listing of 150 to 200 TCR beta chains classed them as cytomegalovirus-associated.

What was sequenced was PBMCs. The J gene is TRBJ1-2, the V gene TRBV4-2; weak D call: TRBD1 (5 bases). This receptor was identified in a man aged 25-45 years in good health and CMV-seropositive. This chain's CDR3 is CASSQDGGALSGYTF. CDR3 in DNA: TGTGCCAGCAGCCAAGACGGCGGGGCGCTTAGTGGCTACACCTTC.